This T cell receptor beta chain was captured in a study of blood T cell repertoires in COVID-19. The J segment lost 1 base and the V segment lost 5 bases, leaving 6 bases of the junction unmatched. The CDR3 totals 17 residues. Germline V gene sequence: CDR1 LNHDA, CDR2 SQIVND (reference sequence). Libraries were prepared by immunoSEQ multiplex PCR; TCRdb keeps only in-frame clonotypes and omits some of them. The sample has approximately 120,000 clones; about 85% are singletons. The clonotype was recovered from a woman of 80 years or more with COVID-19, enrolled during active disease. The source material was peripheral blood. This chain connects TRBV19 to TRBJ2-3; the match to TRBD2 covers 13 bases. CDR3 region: CASSRLAGGTGTDTQYF. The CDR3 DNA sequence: TGTGCCAGTAGTCGACTAGCGGGAGGAACGGGCACAGATACGCAGTATTTT.